A selection of T cell receptor beta chains follows, all from one sample in a study of T cells in Graves' hyperthyroidism and ophthalmopathy. TCRdb fed the multiplex PCR reads into MiXCR, producing one record per CDR3 protein. This sample carries 700,000 or so distinct CDR3 sequences, about 16% of them seen once, and the ten largest clones take over 7.5%. The source material was blood. The receptor source for this set is a man in his late teens or twenties with Graves' hyperthyroidism. The CDR3 runs from the conserved cysteine through the conserved F or W. A D gene is named only where the DNA matches it firmly. Expanded clones are given a class, and other clones once, few, many or no size at all.

TRBJ2-1 TRBV11-3 many - TGTGCCAGCAGCTTAGCAGGCCAGTTATACAATGAGCAGTTCTTC CASSLAGQLYNEQFF
TRBJ1-5 TRBV7-9 - - TGTGCCAGCAGCCGAGCAGGGGCGAGGTATGGCAATCAGCCCCAGCATTTT CASSRAGARYGNQPQHF
TRBJ1-2 TRBV28 few - TGTGCCAGCAGCCCCTGGGGTGGGGGCTACACCTTC CASSPWGGGYTF
TRBJ2-2 TRBV28 many - TGTGCCAGCACCCCAAGGGGCGGTAATTACGGCGGGGAGCTGTTTTTT CASTPRGGNYGGELFF
TRBJ2-3 TRBV9 - - TGTGCCAGCAGCGTAGAGTTGGGCGGGAGCACAGATACGCAGTATTTT CASSVELGGSTDTQYF
TRBJ1-2 TRBV2 few - TGTGCCAGCAGTGACGTCAGGGCGACGGGTATGGGCTACACCTTC CASSDVRATGMGYTF
TRBJ1-5 TRBV20-1 - - TGCAGTGCTAGAACCCTGGCCGGGACCTATTATCAGCCCCAGCATTTT CSARTLAGTYYQPQHF
TRBJ1-6 TRBV28 - - TGTGCCAGCAGCATGGCAGGGGAAGTCAATTCACCCCTCCACTTT CASSMAGEVNSPLHF
TRBJ1-2 TRBV19 few TRBD1 TGTGCCAGTAGTAAAGGACAGGGGTCGCAGATATGGACCTTC CASSKGQGSQIWTF
TRBJ1-2 TRBV13 many - TGTGCCAGCAGCCTAGCACCCGCCGGGGCCAACTATGGCTACACCTTC CASSLAPAGANYGYTF
TRBJ2-3 TRBV5-4 - TRBD2 TGTGCCAGCAGCCCGGGACTAGCGGGAGGAACCACAGATACGCAGTATTTT CASSPGLAGGTTDTQYF
TRBJ1-1 TRBV28 many - TGTGCCAGCAGTTTAGGGCGGAAAGAAGCTTTCTTT CASSLGRKEAFF
TRBJ1-5 TRBV30 many - TGTGCCTGGAGTACGGGCCGGATCTATAGCAATCAGCCCCAGCATTTT CAWSTGRIYSNQPQHF